This is a list of T cell receptor beta chains from one sample in a study of blood T cell repertoires in COVID-19. Only in-frame clones appear in the TCRdb table, and some are missing; sequencing was by immunoSEQ multiplex PCR. The sample has under 250,000 clones; about four fifths are singletons. The specimen sequenced was peripheral blood. The receptors come from a woman in her twenties or thirties who had recovered from COVID-19. Both conserved end residues are part of each CDR3. A D gene is named only where the DNA matches it firmly. Clone sizes are given selectively: once, few, many, or a class where the clone is expanded.

d_call j_call v_call clone_size cdr3_aa cdr3_nt
. TRBJ1-1 TRBV9 . CASSVVGHLNTEAFF TGTGCCAGCAGCGTAGTCGGACACCTGAACACTGAAGCTTTCTTT
. TRBJ2-7 TRBV10-2 . CASSLIGTFGYEQYF TGCGCCAGCAGTCTTATCGGGACATTCGGCTACGAGCAGTACTTC
TRBD1 TRBJ2-1 TRBV2 . CARGEDRAMIYNEQFF TGTGCCAGGGGGGAGGACAGGGCAATGATCTACAATGAGCAGTTCTTC
TRBD2 TRBJ2-4 TRBV30 . CAYRIPSPVLAGGAKNIQYF TGTGCCTACCGAATTCCATCACCCGTTCTAGCGGGAGGAGCCAAAAACATTCAGTACTTC
. TRBJ2-7 TRBV30 . CAWSRDEQYF TGTGCCTGGAGTCGGGACGAGCAGTACTTC
TRBD1 TRBJ1-2 TRBV7-2 . CASSLVGTGQSNYGYTF TGTGCCAGCAGCTTAGTGGGGACAGGGCAATCTAACTATGGCTACACCTTC
. TRBJ2-1 TRBV21-1 few CASSLTVAASSYNEQFF TGTGCCAGCAGCTTGACTGTAGCGGCGAGCTCCTACAATGAGCAGTTCTTC
TRBD1 TRBJ2-1 TRBV28 . CASREAGDRVRGEQFF TGTGCCAGCAGAGAGGCCGGGGACAGGGTACGTGGGGAGCAGTTCTTC
. TRBJ1-5 TRBV6-6 many CASSWGGRGNQPQHF TGTGCCAGCAGTTGGGGAGGGCGGGGCAATCAGCCCCAGCATTTT
. TRBJ1-1 TRBV7-3 . CASSPSSGTEAFF TGTGCCAGCAGCCCCTCCTCGGGGACTGAAGCTTTCTTT
TRBD2 TRBJ2-1 TRBV29-1 . CSVEDSGTSGEQFF TGCAGCGTTGAAGACTCCGGGACTAGCGGCGAGCAGTTCTTC
TRBD1 TRBJ1-5 TRBV6-5 . CASSQDRASDQPQHF TGTGCCAGCAGTCAGGACAGGGCTTCGGATCAGCCCCAGCATTTT
. TRBJ2-1 TRBV2 . CASSEGASTGNEQFF TGTGCCAGCAGTGAGGGGGCCTCTACAGGTAATGAGCAGTTCTTC
. TRBJ2-7 TRBV30 . CAWSGGLGPREQYF TGTGCCTGGAGTGGAGGGTTGGGTCCCCGAGAGCAGTACTTC
. TRBJ1-1 TRBV5-4 . CASSFQGAVEAFF TGTGCCAGCAGCTTTCAGGGTGCGGTTGAAGCTTTCTTT
TRBD2 TRBJ2-2 TRBV7-6 . CASSFQAGENTGELFF TGTGCCAGCAGCTTCCAAGCGGGAGAGAACACCGGGGAGCTGTTTTTT
TRBD2 TRBJ2-5 TRBV11-2 . CASRGTLLGSGSGETQYF TGTGCCAGCAGGGGGACCTTATTGGGTAGCGGGAGCGGAGAGACCCAGTACTTC
. TRBJ1-2 TRBV28 . CASSFAGGLSLNYGYTF TGTGCCAGCAGTTTCGCGGGCGGCTTAAGCCTTAACTATGGCTACACCTTC
. TRBJ1-5 TRBV3-1/TRBV3-2 few CASSLAAHQPQHF TGTGCCAGCAGCCTAGCGGCCCATCAGCCCCAGCATTTT
TRBD2 TRBJ2-7 TRBV7-2 few CASSLHLAVSSYEQYF TGTGCCAGCAGCTTACATCTAGCGGTTAGCTCCTACGAGCAGTACTTC
. TRBJ2-2 TRBV4-1 . CASRDLSNTGELFF TGCGCCAGCAGGGACTTGTCGAACACCGGGGAGCTGTTTTTT
. TRBJ2-1 TRBV7-9 once CASSSLVNEQFF TGTGCCAGCAGCTCACTAGTAAATGAGCAGTTCTTC
TRBD1 TRBJ1-5 TRBV28 . CASSFGVRTGWYTNQPQHF TGTGCCAGCAGTTTTGGAGTTCGGACAGGGTGGTATACGAATCAGCCCCAGCATTTT
. TRBJ2-1 TRBV30 . CAWSVRVWSSYNEQFF TGTGCCTGGAGTGTACGTGTGTGGAGCTCCTACAATGAGCAGTTCTTC
TRBD2 TRBJ2-3 TRBV2 . CASSYRTSGSTDTQYF TGTGCCAGCAGCTATCGGACTAGCGGGAGTACAGATACGCAGTATTTT
. TRBJ1-1 TRBV30 . CAWTAGMNTEAFF TGTGCCTGGACGGCGGGGATGAACACTGAAGCTTTCTTT
TRBD1 TRBJ1-5 TRBV28 . CASGTGGKDNQPQHF TGTGCCAGCGGGACAGGGGGTAAGGACAATCAGCCCCAGCATTTT
TRBD1 TRBJ1-5 TRBV19 . CASRGWDRGLNQPQHF TGTGCCAGTAGAGGATGGGACAGGGGCCTCAATCAGCCCCAGCATTTT
TRBD2 TRBJ2-1 TRBV5-4 . CASSLMTSGMSNEQFF TGTGCCAGCAGCTTGATGACTAGCGGGATGAGCAATGAGCAGTTCTTC
. TRBJ1-1 TRBV9 . CASSPRGSPDTEAFF TGTGCCAGCAGCCCAAGAGGCAGCCCGGACACTGAAGCTTTCTTT
TRBD1 TRBJ2-5 TRBV30 . CAWSVGTVQETQYF TGTGCCTGGAGTGTGGGGACAGTACAAGAGACCCAGTACTTC
TRBD1 TRBJ1-4 TRBV3-1/TRBV3-2 . CASSLGTGNEKLFF TGTGCCAGCAGCCTCGGGACAGGGAATGAAAAACTGTTTTTT
TRBD1 TRBJ1-5 TRBV2 . CASREQGAVNQPQHF TGTGCCAGCAGGGAGCAGGGGGCCGTAAACCAGCCCCAGCATTTT
TRBD1 TRBJ1-5 TRBV6-6 . CASSYLIGTGNQPQHF TGTGCCAGCAGCTACCTAATTGGGACAGGCAATCAGCCCCAGCATTTT
. TRBJ1-5 TRBV5-6 . CASSLQLVSNQPQHF TGTGCCAGCAGCCTCCAGCTAGTGAGCAATCAGCCCCAGCATTTT
TRBD1 TRBJ1-1 TRBV18 . CASSPPGQGVSNTEAFF TGTGCCAGCTCACCCCCGGGACAGGGTGTATCGAACACTGAAGCTTTCTTT
. TRBJ2-5 TRBV24-1 . CATSDLSGEETQYF TGTGCCACCAGTGATTTATCGGGGGAAGAGACCCAGTACTTC
TRBD1 TRBJ1-1 TRBV11-2 . CASSSGTANTEAFF TGTGCCAGCAGCTCGGGGACAGCAAACACTGAAGCTTTCTTT
TRBD2 TRBJ2-7 TRBV5-1 . CASSLVASGGTYEQYF TGCGCCAGCAGCTTGGTGGCTAGCGGGGGAACCTACGAGCAGTACTTC